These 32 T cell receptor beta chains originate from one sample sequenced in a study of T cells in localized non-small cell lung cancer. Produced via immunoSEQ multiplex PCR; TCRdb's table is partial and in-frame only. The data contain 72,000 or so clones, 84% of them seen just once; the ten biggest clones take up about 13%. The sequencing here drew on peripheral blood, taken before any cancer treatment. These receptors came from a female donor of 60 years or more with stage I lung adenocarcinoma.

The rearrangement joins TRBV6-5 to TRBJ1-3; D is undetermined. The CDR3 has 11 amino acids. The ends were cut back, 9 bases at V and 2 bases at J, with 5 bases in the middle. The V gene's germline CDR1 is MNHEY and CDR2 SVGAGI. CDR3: CASEAGNTIYF. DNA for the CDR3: TGTGCCAGTGAGGCTGGAAACACCATATATTTT.

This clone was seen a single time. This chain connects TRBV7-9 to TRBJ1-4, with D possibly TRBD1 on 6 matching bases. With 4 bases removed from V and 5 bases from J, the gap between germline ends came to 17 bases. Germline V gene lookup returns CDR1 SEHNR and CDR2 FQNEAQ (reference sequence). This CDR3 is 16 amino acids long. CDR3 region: CASSSGGQYANEKLFF. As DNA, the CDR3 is TGTGCCAGCAGCTCTGGCGGACAGTATGCCAATGAAAAACTGTTTTTT.

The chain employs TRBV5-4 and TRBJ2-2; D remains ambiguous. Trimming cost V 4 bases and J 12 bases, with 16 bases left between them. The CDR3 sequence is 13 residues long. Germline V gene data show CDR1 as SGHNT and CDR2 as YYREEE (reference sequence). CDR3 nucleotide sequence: TGTGCCAGCAGCCGTTCTACGTCGGAGAAGCTGTTTTTT. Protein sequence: CASSRSTSEKLFF.

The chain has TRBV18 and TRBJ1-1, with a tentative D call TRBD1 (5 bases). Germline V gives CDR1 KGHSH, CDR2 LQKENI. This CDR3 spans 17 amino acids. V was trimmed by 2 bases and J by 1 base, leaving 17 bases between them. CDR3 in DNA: TGTGCCAGCTCACCATATTGGGGGAACGTGCCGAACACTGAAGCTTTCTTT. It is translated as CASSPYWGNVPNTEAFF.

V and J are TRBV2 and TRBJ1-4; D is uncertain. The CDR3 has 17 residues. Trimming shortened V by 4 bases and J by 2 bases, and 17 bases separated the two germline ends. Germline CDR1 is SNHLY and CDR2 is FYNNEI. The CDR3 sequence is CASSGQPKGRTNEKLFF. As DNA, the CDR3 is TGTGCCAGCAGTGGACAACCCAAAGGAAGGACTAATGAAAAACTGTTTTTT.

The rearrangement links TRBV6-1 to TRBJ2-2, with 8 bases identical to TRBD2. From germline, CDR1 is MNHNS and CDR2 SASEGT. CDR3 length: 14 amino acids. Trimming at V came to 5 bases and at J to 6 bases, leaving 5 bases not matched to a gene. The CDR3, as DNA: TGTGCCAGCAGTCAAGAGGGACTAGCCGGGGAGCTGTTTTTT. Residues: CASSQEGLAGELFF.

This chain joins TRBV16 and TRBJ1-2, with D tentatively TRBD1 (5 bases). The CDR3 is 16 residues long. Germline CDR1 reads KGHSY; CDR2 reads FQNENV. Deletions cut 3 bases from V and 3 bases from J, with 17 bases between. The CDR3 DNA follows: TGTGCCAGCAGCCATCCGTCGGGGCAGGAGTACTATGGCTACACCTTC. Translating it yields CASSHPSGQEYYGYTF.

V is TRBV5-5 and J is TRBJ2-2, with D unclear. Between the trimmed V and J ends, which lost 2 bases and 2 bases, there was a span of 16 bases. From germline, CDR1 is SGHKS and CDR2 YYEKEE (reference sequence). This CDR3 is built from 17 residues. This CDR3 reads CASSFRGVDGNTGELFF. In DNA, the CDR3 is TGTGCCAGCAGCTTCAGAGGCGTGGACGGAAACACCGGGGAGCTGTTTTTT.

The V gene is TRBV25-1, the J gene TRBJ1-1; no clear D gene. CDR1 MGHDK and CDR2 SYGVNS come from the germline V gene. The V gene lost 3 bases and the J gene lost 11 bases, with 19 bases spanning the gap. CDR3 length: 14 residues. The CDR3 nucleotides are TGTGCCAGCAGTGATGGCCTCCCGTTGGTTGGTGCTTTCTTT. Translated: CASSDGLPLVGAFF.

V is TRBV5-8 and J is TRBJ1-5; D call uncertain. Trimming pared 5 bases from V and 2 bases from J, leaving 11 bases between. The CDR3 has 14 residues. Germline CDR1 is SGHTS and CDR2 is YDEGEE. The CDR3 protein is CASRGEAGNQPQHF. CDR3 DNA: TGTGCCAGCAGGGGTGAGGCGGGCAATCAGCCCCAGCATTTT. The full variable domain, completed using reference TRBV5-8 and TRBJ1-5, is EAGVTQSPTHLIKTRGQQATLRCSPISGHTSVYWYQQALGLGLQFLLWYDEGEERNRGNFPPRFSGRQFPNYSSELNVNALELEDSALYLCASRGEAGNQPQHFGDGTRLSIL.

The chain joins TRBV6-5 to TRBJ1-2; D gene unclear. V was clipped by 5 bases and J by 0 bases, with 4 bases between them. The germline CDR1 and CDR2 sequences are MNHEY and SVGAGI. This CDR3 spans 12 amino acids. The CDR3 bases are TGTGCCAGCAGTGGGGCTAACTATGGCTACACCTTC. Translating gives CASSGANYGYTF.

CDR3 coding DNA: TGTGCCAGCAGCTTTTCCGGGGTGGCTACGAAAGAGACCCAGTACTTC. Protein sequence: CASSFSGVATKETQYF. This chain joins TRBV11-2 and TRBJ2-5; maybe TRBD2 (5 bases). Germline values: CDR1 SGHAT, CDR2 FQNNGV. Trimming pared 3 bases from V and 3 bases from J, leaving 17 bases between. The CDR3 has 16 amino acids.

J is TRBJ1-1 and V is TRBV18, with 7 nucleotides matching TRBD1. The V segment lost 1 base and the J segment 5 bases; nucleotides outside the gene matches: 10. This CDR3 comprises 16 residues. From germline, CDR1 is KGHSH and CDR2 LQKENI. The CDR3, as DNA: TGTGCCAGCTCACCACAGTTGGAGGGGGCTTGGACTGAAGCTTTCTTT. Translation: CASSPQLEGAWTEAFF. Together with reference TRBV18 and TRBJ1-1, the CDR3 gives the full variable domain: NAGVMQNPRHLVRRRGQEARLRCSPMKGHSHVYWYRQLPEEGLKFMVYLQKENIIDESGMPKERFSAEFPKEGPSILRIQQVVRGDSAAYFCASSPQLEGAWTEAFFGQGTRLTVV.

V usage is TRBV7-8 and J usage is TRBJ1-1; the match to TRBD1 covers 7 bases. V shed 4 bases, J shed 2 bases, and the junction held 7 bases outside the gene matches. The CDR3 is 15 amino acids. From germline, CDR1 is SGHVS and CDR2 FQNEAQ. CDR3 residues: CASSYYTGVNTEAFF. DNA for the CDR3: TGTGCCAGCAGCTACTACACAGGGGTTAACACTGAAGCTTTCTTT.

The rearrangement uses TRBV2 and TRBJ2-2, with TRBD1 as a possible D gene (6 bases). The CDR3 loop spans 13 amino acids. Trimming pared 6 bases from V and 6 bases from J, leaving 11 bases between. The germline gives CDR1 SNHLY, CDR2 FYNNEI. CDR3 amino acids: CASRQGFAGELFF. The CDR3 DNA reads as TGTGCCAGCAGACAGGGTTTTGCCGGGGAGCTGTTTTTT.

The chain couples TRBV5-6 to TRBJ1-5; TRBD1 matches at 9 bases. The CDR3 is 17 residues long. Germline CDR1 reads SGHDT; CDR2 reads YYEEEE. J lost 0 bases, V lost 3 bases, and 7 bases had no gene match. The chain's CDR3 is CASSSGTGSYSNQPQHF. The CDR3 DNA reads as TGTGCCAGCAGCTCCGGGACAGGGTCTTATAGCAATCAGCCCCAGCATTTT.

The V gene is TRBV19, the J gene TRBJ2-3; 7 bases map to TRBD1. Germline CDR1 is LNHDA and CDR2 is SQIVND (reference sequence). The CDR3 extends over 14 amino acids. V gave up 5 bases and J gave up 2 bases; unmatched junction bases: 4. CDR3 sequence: CASSVGQTTDTQYF. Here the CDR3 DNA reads TGTGCCAGTAGTGTGGGACAGACCACAGATACGCAGTATTTT.

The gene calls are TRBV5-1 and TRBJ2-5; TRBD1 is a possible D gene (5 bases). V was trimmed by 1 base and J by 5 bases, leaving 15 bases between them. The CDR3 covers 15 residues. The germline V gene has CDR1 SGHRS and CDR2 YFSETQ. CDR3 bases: TGCGCCAGCAGCTTGTCCCCGACAGTTTTGGAGACCCAGTACTTC. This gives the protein CASSLSPTVLETQYF.

Written as DNA, the CDR3 is TGTGCCAGCAGCTTACTAGCGGGATCAGGTAATGAGCAGTTCTTC. This encodes CASSLLAGSGNEQFF. This rearrangement joins TRBV7-6 to TRBJ2-1, with TRBD2 matching 9 bases. With 2 bases clipped from V and 7 bases from J, the junction kept 6 bases outside the gene matches. This CDR3 region has 15 residues. Germline assignment: CDR1 SGHVS and CDR2 FNYEAQ.

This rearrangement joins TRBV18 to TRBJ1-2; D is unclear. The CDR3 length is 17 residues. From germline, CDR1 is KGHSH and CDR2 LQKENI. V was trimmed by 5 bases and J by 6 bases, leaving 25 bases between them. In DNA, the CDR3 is TGTGCCAGCTCAGCAACCCCCGCGGGTAACACCATAGATGGCTACACCTTC. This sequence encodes CASSATPAGNTIDGYTF. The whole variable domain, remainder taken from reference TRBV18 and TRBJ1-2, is NAGVMQNPRHLVRRRGQEARLRCSPMKGHSHVYWYRQLPEEGLKFMVYLQKENIIDESGMPKERFSAEFPKEGPSILRIQQVVRGDSAAYFCASSATPAGNTIDGYTFGSGTRLTVV.

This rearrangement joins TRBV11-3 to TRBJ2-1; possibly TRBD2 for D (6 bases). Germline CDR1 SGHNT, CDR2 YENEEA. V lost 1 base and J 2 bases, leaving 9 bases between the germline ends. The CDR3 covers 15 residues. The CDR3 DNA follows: TGTGCCAGCAGCTTAGGTGGCGGGACCTACAATGAGCAGTTCTTC. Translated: CASSLGGGTYNEQFF. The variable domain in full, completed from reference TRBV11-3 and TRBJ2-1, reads EAGVVQSPRYKIIEKKQPVAFWCNPISGHNTLYWYLQNLGQGPELLIRYENEEAVDDSQLPKDRFSAERLKGVDSTLKIQPAELGDSAVYLCASSLGGGTYNEQFFGPGTRLTVL.

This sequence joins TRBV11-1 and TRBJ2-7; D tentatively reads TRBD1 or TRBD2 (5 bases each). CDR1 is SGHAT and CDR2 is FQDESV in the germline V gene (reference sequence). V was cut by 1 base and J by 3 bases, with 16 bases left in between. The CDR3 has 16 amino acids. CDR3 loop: CASSLGGSADLYEQYF. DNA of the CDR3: TGTGCCAGCAGCTTAGGGGGGTCGGCAGATCTCTACGAGCAGTACTTC.

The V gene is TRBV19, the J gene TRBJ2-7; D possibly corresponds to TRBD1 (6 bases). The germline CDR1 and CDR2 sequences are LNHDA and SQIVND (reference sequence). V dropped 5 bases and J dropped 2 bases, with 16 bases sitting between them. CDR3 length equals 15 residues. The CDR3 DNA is TGTGCCAGTAGTGCCTCCAGGGGAGTTGCCTACGAGCAGTACTTC. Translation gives CASSASRGVAYEQYF.

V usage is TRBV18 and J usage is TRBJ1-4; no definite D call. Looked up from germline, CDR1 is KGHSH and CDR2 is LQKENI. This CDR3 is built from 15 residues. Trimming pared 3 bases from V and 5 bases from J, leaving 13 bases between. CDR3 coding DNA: TGTGCCAGCTCACCGGTGGCTGTGTGGAATGAAAAACTGTTTTTT. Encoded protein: CASSPVAVWNEKLFF. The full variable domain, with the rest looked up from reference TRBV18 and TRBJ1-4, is NAGVMQNPRHLVRRRGQEARLRCSPMKGHSHVYWYRQLPEEGLKFMVYLQKENIIDESGMPKERFSAEFPKEGPSILRIQQVVRGDSAAYFCASSPVAVWNEKLFFGSGTQLSVL.

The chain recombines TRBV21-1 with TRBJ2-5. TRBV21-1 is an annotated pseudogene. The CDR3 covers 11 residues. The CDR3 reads CASSGKETQYF. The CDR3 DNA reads TGTGCCAGCAGCGGTAAAGAGACCCAGTACTTC.

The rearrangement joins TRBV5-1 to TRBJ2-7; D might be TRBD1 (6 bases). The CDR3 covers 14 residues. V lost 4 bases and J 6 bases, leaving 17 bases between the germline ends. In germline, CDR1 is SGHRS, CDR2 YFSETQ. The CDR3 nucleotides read TGCGCCAGCAGCGTAGGGACACCCCCGGGCGAGCAGTACTTC. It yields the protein CASSVGTPPGEQYF.

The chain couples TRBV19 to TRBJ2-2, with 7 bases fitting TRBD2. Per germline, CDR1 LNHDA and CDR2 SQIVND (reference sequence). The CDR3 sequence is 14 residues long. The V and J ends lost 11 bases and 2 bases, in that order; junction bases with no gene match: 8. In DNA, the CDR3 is TGTGCCTGTTTTAGCGGGCTAAACACCGGGGAGCTGTTTTTT. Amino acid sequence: CACFSGLNTGELFF.

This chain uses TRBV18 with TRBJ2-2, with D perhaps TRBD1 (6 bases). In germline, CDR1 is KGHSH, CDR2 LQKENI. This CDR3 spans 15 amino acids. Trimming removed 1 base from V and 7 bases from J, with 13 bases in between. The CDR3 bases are TGTGCCAGCTCACCACAGAACAGGGTGGACGGGGAGCTGTTTTTT. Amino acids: CASSPQNRVDGELFF. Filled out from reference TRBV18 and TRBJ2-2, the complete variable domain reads NAGVMQNPRHLVRRRGQEARLRCSPMKGHSHVYWYRQLPEEGLKFMVYLQKENIIDESGMPKERFSAEFPKEGPSILRIQQVVRGDSAAYFCASSPQNRVDGELFFGEGSRLTVL.

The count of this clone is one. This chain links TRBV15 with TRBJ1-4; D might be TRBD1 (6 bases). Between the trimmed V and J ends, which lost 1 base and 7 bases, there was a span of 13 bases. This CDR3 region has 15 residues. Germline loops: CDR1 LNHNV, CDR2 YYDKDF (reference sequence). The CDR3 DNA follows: TGTGCCACCAGCAGAGTCCGACTAGGGGGTGAAAAACTGTTTTTT. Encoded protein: CATSRVRLGGEKLFF. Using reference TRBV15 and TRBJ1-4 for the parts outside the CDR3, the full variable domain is DAMVIQNPRYQVTQFGKPVTLSCSQTLNHNVMYWYQQKSSQAPKLLFHYYDKDFNNEADTPDNFQSRRPNTSFCFLDIRSPGLGDTAMYLCATSRVRLGGEKLFFGSGTQLSVL.

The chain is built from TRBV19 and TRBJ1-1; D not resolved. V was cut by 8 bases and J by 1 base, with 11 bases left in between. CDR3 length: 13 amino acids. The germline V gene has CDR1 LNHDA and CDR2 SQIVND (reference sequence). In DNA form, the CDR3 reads TGTGCCAGTTGGGCTAATAAGAACACTGAAGCTTTCTTT. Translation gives CASWANKNTEAFF.

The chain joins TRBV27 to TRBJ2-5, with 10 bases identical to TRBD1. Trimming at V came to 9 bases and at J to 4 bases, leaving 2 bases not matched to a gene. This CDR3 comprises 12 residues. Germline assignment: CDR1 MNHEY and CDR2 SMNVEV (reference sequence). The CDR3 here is CASWDRGETQYF. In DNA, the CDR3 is TGTGCCAGTTGGGACAGGGGAGAGACCCAGTACTTC.

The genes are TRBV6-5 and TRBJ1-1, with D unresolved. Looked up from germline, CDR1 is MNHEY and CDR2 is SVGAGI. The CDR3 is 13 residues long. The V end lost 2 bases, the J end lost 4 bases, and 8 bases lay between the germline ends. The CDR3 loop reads CASSYRIVTEAFF. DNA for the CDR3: TGTGCCAGCAGTTACCGAATAGTCACTGAAGCTTTCTTT.